What follows are 29 T cell receptor beta chains derived from one specimen sequenced in a study of blood T cell repertoires in COVID-19. This table comes from immunoSEQ multiplex PCR, and its TCRdb copy is limited to in-frame clones, with some not included. The data show more than 300,000 clones, roughly 90% seen once. Source material: PBMCs or T cells enriched from blood (not recorded which). These receptors were collected from a woman in her 40s who had been exposed to COVID-19.

In its sample, this clone was seen once. The chain combines TRBV12-3 or TRBV12-4 with TRBJ1-3; D is uncertain. Trimming removed 10 bases at V and 3 bases at J, with 13 bases between. The CDR3 runs 13 residues. The chain's CDR3 is CATDGSFGNTIYF. The CDR3 DNA reads as TGTGCCACCGACGGTAGCTTTGGAAACACCATATATTTT.

There are a few counts of this clone. This chain links TRBV7-6 with TRBJ2-1; 9 positions agree with TRBD2. Germline-derived CDR1 and CDR2 are SGHVS and FNYEAQ. The CDR3 length is 15 residues. The J segment lost 8 bases and the V segment lost 1 base, leaving 6 bases of the junction unmatched. Here the CDR3 DNA reads TGTGCCAGCAGCTTAGGTGGCGGGGGGGGCCATGAGCAGTTCTTC. Protein product: CASSLGGGGGHEQFF. The full variable domain, completed using reference TRBV7-6 and TRBJ2-1, is GAGVSQSPRYKVTKRGQDVALRCDPISGHVSLYWYRQALGQGPEFLTYFNYEAQQDKSGLPNDRFSAERPEGSISTLTIQRTEQRDSAMYRCASSLGGGGGHEQFFGPGTRLTVL.

The chain employs TRBV5-4 and TRBJ2-1; 8 bases map to TRBD2. The CDR3 sequence is 15 residues long. V was clipped by 0 bases and J by 5 bases; unmatched bases: 4. Germline-derived CDR1 and CDR2 are SGHNT and YYREEE (reference sequence). CDR3 protein: CASSLERLANNEQFF. In DNA form, the CDR3 reads TGTGCCAGCAGCTTGGAGAGACTAGCGAACAATGAGCAGTTCTTC. Filled out from reference TRBV5-4 and TRBJ2-1, the complete variable domain reads ETGVTQSPTHLIKTRGQQVTLRCSSQSGHNTVSWYQQALGQGPQFIFQYYREEENGRGNFPPRFSGLQFPNYSSELNVNALELDDSALYLCASSLERLANNEQFFGPGTRLTVL.

This chain joins TRBV13 and TRBJ2-3, with 8 bases identical to TRBD2. The germline V gene has CDR1 PRHDT and CDR2 FYEKMQ (reference sequence). V shed 2 bases and J 3 bases; nucleotides not matched to a gene: 4. The CDR3 length is 15 residues. The CDR3 loop is CASSLIERETDTQYF. The DNA of the CDR3 is TGTGCCAGCAGCTTAATCGAGCGGGAGACAGATACGCAGTATTTT.

The chain has TRBV3-1 (or the pseudogene TRBV3-2) and TRBJ1-2; 9 nucleotides align to TRBD1. The V gene's germline CDR1 is LGHDT and CDR2 YNNKEL (reference sequence). The CDR3 is 15 residues long. Trimming removed 6 bases from V and 7 bases from J; junction bases left unmatched: 12. The CDR3 nucleotides are TGTGCCAGCAGGCCCGGGACAGGGAGTTACTCTGGCTACACCTTC. Translating it yields CASRPGTGSYSGYTF.

This chain uses TRBV3-1 (or the pseudogene TRBV3-2) with TRBJ2-1, with unresolved D. CDR1 and CDR2 (germline): LGHDT, YNNKEL (reference sequence). The CDR3 is 12 amino acids. V shed 4 bases and J shed 10 bases, with 11 bases lying between them. The CDR3 coding sequence is TGTGCCAGCAGCCGAGGCCTGGAAGAGCAGTTCTTC. It yields the protein CASSRGLEEQFF.

The sample holds a few counts of this clone. This chain uses TRBV5-4 with TRBJ2-3, with a tentative D call TRBD2 (6 bases). V gave up 4 bases and J gave up 0 bases, with 12 bases separating them. This CDR3 region has 15 residues. From germline, CDR1 is SGHNT and CDR2 YYREEE (reference sequence). CDR3 loop: CASSRTGTSTDTQYF. In DNA form, the CDR3 reads TGTGCCAGCAGCAGAACCGGGACTAGCACAGATACGCAGTATTTT. Together with reference TRBV5-4 and TRBJ2-3, the CDR3 gives the full variable domain: ETGVTQSPTHLIKTRGQQVTLRCSSQSGHNTVSWYQQALGQGPQFIFQYYREEENGRGNFPPRFSGLQFPNYSSELNVNALELDDSALYLCASSRTGTSTDTQYFGPGTRLTVL.

V is TRBV6-2 or TRBV6-3 and J is TRBJ2-7, with 10 bases fitting TRBD2. The CDR3 is 15 residues long. Germline V gives CDR1 MNHEY, CDR2 SVGEGT. Unmatched junction bases numbered 7, after V lost 5 bases and J lost 3 bases. CDR3 amino acids: CASSQLLAGVYEQYF. CDR3 DNA sequence: TGTGCCAGCAGTCAACTTCTAGCGGGAGTCTACGAGCAGTACTTC.

In its sample, this clone was seen a few times. The rearrangement joins TRBV18 to TRBJ2-2; D perhaps matches TRBD2 (6 bases). This CDR3 contains 14 residues. Germline values: CDR1 KGHSH, CDR2 LQKENI. Trimming removed 2 bases at V and 5 bases at J, with 9 bases between. The CDR3 sequence is CASSPWSGTGELFF. The CDR3 nucleotides are TGTGCCAGCTCACCATGGAGCGGGACCGGGGAGCTGTTTTTT.

The rearrangement uses TRBV9 and TRBJ2-2, with a possible D match to TRBD2 (5 bases). The CDR3 consists of 17 residues. The V and J ends lost 4 bases and 3 bases respectively, with 19 bases between them. Germline CDR1 SGDLS, CDR2 YYNGEE. The CDR3 loop reads CASSSRTGSTDTGELFF. The DNA for the CDR3 is TGTGCCAGCAGCTCGCGCACGGGGAGTACGGACACCGGGGAGCTGTTTTTT.

The CDR3 loop reads CSVHWDRSTGTEAFF. As DNA, the CDR3 is TGCAGCGTTCATTGGGACAGGTCCACGGGCACTGAAGCTTTCTTT. The genes are TRBV29-1 and TRBJ1-1; 8 bases align to TRBD1. V lost 5 bases, J lost 4 bases, and 12 bases stayed unmatched. The CDR3 runs to 15 residues. Germline CDR1 and CDR2: SQVTM and ANQGSEA.

This clone has just one count. The genes are TRBV5-4 and TRBJ2-5; 9 bases agree with TRBD1. This CDR3 contains 15 residues. The J segment lost 4 bases and the V segment lost 1 base, leaving 5 bases of the junction unmatched. Germline assignment: CDR1 SGHNT and CDR2 YYREEE (reference sequence). CDR3 protein: CASSLTGGTGETQYF. CDR3 DNA: TGTGCCAGCAGCTTGACAGGGGGCACGGGAGAGACCCAGTACTTC. The complete variable domain, with remaining parts taken from reference TRBV5-4 and TRBJ2-5, reads ETGVTQSPTHLIKTRGQQVTLRCSSQSGHNTVSWYQQALGQGPQFIFQYYREEENGRGNFPPRFSGLQFPNYSSELNVNALELDDSALYLCASSLTGGTGETQYFGPGTRLLVL.

The rearrangement joins TRBV12-3 or TRBV12-4 to TRBJ2-1; no reliable D call. Trimming removed 2 bases from V and 6 bases from J, with 8 bases in between. CDR3 size: 13 residues. The CDR3 loop is CASSLTDTNEQFF. The DNA of the CDR3 is TGTGCCAGCAGTTTAACCGACACCAATGAGCAGTTCTTC.

The chain uses TRBV6-2 or TRBV6-3 and TRBJ1-1; TRBD1 is a possible D gene (6 bases). The CDR3 consists of 10 residues. Germline assignment: CDR1 MNHEY and CDR2 SVGEGT. Trimming cost V 6 bases and J 8 bases, with 7 bases left between them. CDR3 coding DNA: TGTGCCAGCAGCGACAGGGAAGCTTTCTTT. Translating gives CASSDREAFF.

The chain joins TRBV11-2 to TRBJ2-2; a weak D match, TRBD1 (5 bases). This CDR3 is 18 amino acids long. Germline V gene data show CDR1 as SGHAT and CDR2 as FQNNGV. Trimming removed 4 bases at V and 1 base at J, with 19 bases between. CDR3 sequence (DNA): TGTGCCAGCAGCTCACACCCAGGGAAAAAGAAGAACACCGGGGAGCTGTTTTTT. It codes for CASSSHPGKKKNTGELFF.

The chain uses TRBV5-8 and TRBJ1-4; 10 bases map to TRBD1. This CDR3 has 15 amino acids. J was trimmed by 5 bases and V by 2 bases; bases with no gene match: 3. CDR1 SGHTS and CDR2 YDEGEE come from the germline V gene. The CDR3 loop is CASSFRTGGNEKLFF. The CDR3 region has the DNA TGTGCCAGCAGCTTCCGGACAGGGGGGAATGAAAAACTGTTTTTT.

This clone was seen a single time. This chain links TRBV7-9 with TRBJ1-1; 7 nucleotides line up with TRBD1. The CDR3 loop spans 13 amino acids. Per germline, CDR1 SEHNR and CDR2 FQNEAQ (reference sequence). Germline trimming cut 4 bases from V and 5 bases from J; bases unmatched to any gene: 4. The CDR3: CASSSRQGTEAFF. DNA of the CDR3: TGTGCCAGCAGCTCCCGACAGGGAACTGAAGCTTTCTTT.

The V call is TRBV19, the J call TRBJ1-2; 10 nucleotides align to TRBD1. Unmatched junction bases numbered 5, after V lost 5 bases and J lost 2 bases. Per germline, CDR1 LNHDA and CDR2 SQIVND (reference sequence). This CDR3 is 15 amino acids long. The CDR3 bases are TGTGCCAGTAGTCTGCCGGGACAGGGGAACTATGGCTACACCTTC. Translating gives CASSLPGQGNYGYTF.

The V gene is TRBV30, the J gene TRBJ1-2; TRBD1 matches at 7 bases. The CDR3 extends over 14 amino acids. V shed 3 bases, J shed 3 bases, and the junction held 7 bases outside the gene matches. CDR1 and CDR2 (germline): GTSNPN, SVGIG (reference sequence). The CDR3 nucleotides are TGTGCCTGGAGGGGGACAGACGGGTACTATGGCTACACCTTC. Amino acids: CAWRGTDGYYGYTF.

V usage is TRBV19 and J usage is TRBJ2-5, with a possible D match to TRBD2 (6 bases). The CDR3 extends over 17 amino acids. Trimming shortened V by 1 base and J by 0 bases, and 15 bases separated the two germline ends. Per the germline V gene, CDR1 is LNHDA and CDR2 is SQIVND (reference sequence). The DNA of the CDR3 is TGTGCCAGTAGTATAGGCGGGACGGCAGGGCACCAAGAGACCCAGTACTTC. This translates into CASSIGGTAGHQETQYF.

The V call is TRBV7-2, the J call TRBJ1-5; 7 bases fit TRBD1. This CDR3 spans 14 amino acids. The V gene end was trimmed by 1 base and the J gene end by 5 bases; junction bases not matched to a gene: 2. Germline V gene data show CDR1 as SGHTA and CDR2 as FQGNSA. The CDR3 DNA is TGTGCCAGCAGCTTAGGACAGGGAGATCAGCCCCAGCATTTT. Translation gives CASSLGQGDQPQHF.

This clone appeared a few times. This chain links TRBV24-1 with TRBJ2-1; 11 bases map to TRBD2. The V gene's germline CDR1 is KGHDR and CDR2 SFDVKD. This CDR3 has 16 amino acids. The J segment lost 3 bases and the V segment lost 4 bases, leaving 4 bases of the junction unmatched. DNA for the CDR3: TGTGCCACCAGTGACCAACTAGCGGGAGACTACAATGAGCAGTTCTTC. This encodes CATSDQLAGDYNEQFF.

The J gene is TRBJ1-2, the V gene TRBV24-1; 7 bases line up with TRBD1. Germline V gene data show CDR1 as KGHDR and CDR2 as SFDVKD. V shed 3 bases, J shed 4 bases, and the junction held 7 bases outside the gene matches. The CDR3 totals 15 residues. The CDR3 DNA reads TGTGCCACCAGTGATCCCGGGACAGCGGTCTATGGCTACACCTTC. Translating it yields CATSDPGTAVYGYTF.

In its sample, this clone was seen once. The rearrangement links TRBV7-2 to TRBJ1-1; D ambiguous. Germline V CDR1 and CDR2: SGHTA, FQGNSA. This CDR3 has 13 residues. V lost 8 bases and J 0 bases, leaving 10 bases between the germline ends. As DNA, the CDR3 is TGTGCCAGCGTCTCTTCCCTGAACACTGAAGCTTTCTTT. As protein: CASVSSLNTEAFF.

The CDR3 protein is CASSLGDIYGYTF. DNA for the CDR3: TGTGCCAGCAGCTTAGGGGACATTTATGGCTACACCTTC. V and J are TRBV11-3 and TRBJ1-2; a weak D match, TRBD1 (6 bases). V lost 1 base, J lost 5 bases, and 8 bases lay in between. This CDR3 spans 13 amino acids. Germline V gives CDR1 SGHNT, CDR2 YENEEA.

This chain uses TRBV7-9 with TRBJ2-7; perhaps TRBD1 as D (6 bases). Between the trimmed V and J ends, which lost 5 bases and 4 bases, there was a span of 15 bases. From germline, CDR1 is SEHNR and CDR2 FQNEAQ (reference sequence). CDR3 size: 14 residues. The CDR3 nucleotides read TGTGCCAGCAGCCGCCAGGGGAACAGTTACGAGCAGTACTTC. It encodes CASSRQGNSYEQYF.

The chain has TRBV29-1 and TRBJ1-1; 11 bases agree with TRBD1. V gave up 5 bases and J gave up 1 base; unmatched junction bases: 9. Looked up from germline, CDR1 is SQVTM and CDR2 is ANQGSEA. This CDR3 comprises 16 residues. As DNA, the CDR3 is TGCAGCGTTCAACCGGGGACAGGGGGACCGAACACTGAAGCTTTCTTT. Translating gives CSVQPGTGGPNTEAFF.

This clone has a handful of counts. The chain has TRBV7-9 and TRBJ1-2; TRBD1 matches 7 bases. CDR1 is SEHNR and CDR2 is FQNEAQ in the germline V gene (reference sequence). Trimming at V came to 2 bases and at J to 4 bases, leaving 4 bases not matched to a gene. This CDR3 has 14 residues. DNA of the CDR3: TGTGCCAGCAGCTTAACAGGGGATAGCTATGGCTACACCTTC. Amino acids: CASSLTGDSYGYTF.

This chain joins TRBV7-2 and TRBJ1-5; D not resolved. The CDR3 has 14 amino acids. The V and J ends lost 6 bases and 2 bases respectively, with 11 bases between them. In germline, CDR1 is SGHTA, CDR2 FQGNSA. The CDR3 reads CASSPSQGNQPQHF. The CDR3 coding sequence is TGTGCCAGCAGTCCCTCCCAGGGCAATCAGCCCCAGCATTTT.